Listed below are T cell receptor beta chains from one sample, sequenced in a study of blood T cells in healthy people across ages. TCRdb called the 5' RACE reads again in MiXCR, with one record for every CDR3 protein. The sample contains about 1.4 million distinct CDR3 sequences, around 59% of which appear only once. The sample consisted of blood. These receptors came from a man aged 18-30 years in good health. Both conserved end residues are part of each CDR3. Fields, in order: V gene, D gene, J gene, clone size, CDR3 length, CDR3 protein, CDR3 DNA. A D gene is named only where the DNA matches it firmly. Expanded clones get a size class; other rows say once, few or many, or leave the size out.

v_gene: TRBV6-2/TRBV6-3
d_gene: .
j_gene: TRBJ2-5
abundance: .
len: 13
CDR3aa: CASSSDLQETQYF
CDR3nt: TGTGCCAGCAGTTCCGACCTCCAGGAGACCCAGTACTTC

v_gene: TRBV11-2
d_gene: .
j_gene: TRBJ1-5
abundance: few
len: 15
CDR3aa: CASSLGAGDNQPQHF
CDR3nt: TGTGCCAGCAGCTTAGGGGCGGGTGACAATCAGCCCCAGCATTTT

v_gene: TRBV6-1
d_gene: TRBD1
j_gene: TRBJ1-2
abundance: .
len: 18
CDR3aa: CASRKGQGFIVTNYGYTF
CDR3nt: TGTGCCAGCAGGAAAGGACAGGGGTTTATAGTGACTAACTATGGCTACACCTTC

v_gene: TRBV1
d_gene: .
j_gene: TRBJ2-3
abundance: .
len: 15
CDR3aa: CTSSQTSGRGDTQYF
CDR3nt: TGCACCAGCAGCCAAACGAGCGGGAGGGGAGATACGCAGTATTTT

v_gene: TRBV5-1
d_gene: TRBD1
j_gene: TRBJ1-1
abundance: .
len: 15
CDR3aa: CASSPGGGARTEAFF
CDR3nt: TGCGCCAGCTCCCCAGGGGGGGGGGCGAGAACTGAAGCTTTCTTT

v_gene: TRBV20-1
d_gene: .
j_gene: TRBJ1-6
abundance: few
len: 16
CDR3aa: CSARDRQSSYNSPLHF
CDR3nt: TGCAGTGCTCGGGACCGACAGTCCTCCTATAATTCACCCCTCCACTTT

v_gene: TRBV3-1
d_gene: TRBD1
j_gene: TRBJ2-6
abundance: .
len: 18
CDR3aa: CASSQEGDRVSGANVLTF
CDR3nt: TGTGCCAGCAGCCAAGAAGGGGACAGGGTCTCTGGGGCCAACGTCCTGACTTTC

v_gene: TRBV7-9
d_gene: TRBD2
j_gene: TRBJ2-7
abundance: .
len: 16
CDR3aa: CASSSTTSGPSYEQYF
CDR3nt: TGTGCCAGCAGCTCCACCACTAGCGGCCCATCCTACGAGCAGTACTTC

v_gene: TRBV12-3/TRBV12-4
d_gene: .
j_gene: TRBJ2-1
abundance: .
len: 13
CDR3aa: CASSLRFLDEQFF
CDR3nt: TGTGCCAGCAGTTTAAGGTTCCTGGATGAGCAGTTCTTC

v_gene: TRBV20-1
d_gene: TRBD1
j_gene: TRBJ2-7
abundance: .
len: 14
CDR3aa: CSARDAGQGHEQYF
CDR3nt: TGCAGTGCTAGAGACGCGGGACAGGGCCACGAGCAGTACTTC

v_gene: TRBV28
d_gene: .
j_gene: TRBJ1-4
abundance: .
len: 16
CDR3aa: CASSLPQGLTNEKLFF
CDR3nt: TGTGCCAGCAGTTTACCGCAGGGTTTAACTAATGAAAAACTGTTTTTT

v_gene: TRBV5-1
d_gene: TRBD1
j_gene: TRBJ2-1
abundance: few
len: 17
CDR3aa: CASSLPTQGQGGNEQFF
CDR3nt: TGCGCCAGCAGCTTACCTACCCAGGGACAGGGAGGCAATGAGCAGTTCTTC

v_gene: TRBV27
d_gene: .
j_gene: TRBJ2-7
abundance: .
len: 13
CDR3aa: CASSLTPVYEQYF
CDR3nt: TGTGCCAGCAGTTTAACTCCGGTCTACGAGCAGTACTTC

v_gene: TRBV25-1
d_gene: .
j_gene: TRBJ1-2
abundance: .
len: 14
CDR3aa: CASKPLTGPYGYTF
CDR3nt: TGTGCCAGCAAACCCTTGACAGGCCCCTATGGCTACACCTTC

v_gene: TRBV12-3/TRBV12-4
d_gene: TRBD1
j_gene: TRBJ2-4
abundance: .
len: 16
CDR3aa: CASSLPGGFAKNIQYF
CDR3nt: TGTGCCAGCAGTTTACCAGGGGGCTTTGCCAAAAACATTCAGTACTTC

v_gene: TRBV29-1
d_gene: .
j_gene: TRBJ2-1
abundance: .
len: 13
CDR3aa: CSVNQGVYNEQFF
CDR3nt: TGCAGCGTTAACCAAGGGGTCTACAATGAGCAGTTCTTC

v_gene: TRBV20-1
d_gene: TRBD1
j_gene: TRBJ2-7
abundance: .
len: 14
CDR3aa: CSASRQGFIYEQYF
CDR3nt: TGCAGTGCTAGTCGACAGGGGTTTATCTACGAGCAGTACTTC

v_gene: TRBV4-1
d_gene: .
j_gene: TRBJ2-7
abundance: .
len: 15
CDR3aa: CASSQGGSSSYEQYF
CDR3nt: TGCGCCAGCAGCCAAGGGGGCTCTAGCTCCTACGAGCAGTACTTC

v_gene: TRBV24-1
d_gene: .
j_gene: TRBJ1-1
abundance: .
len: 14
CDR3aa: CTTRDDRMNTEAFF
CDR3nt: TGTACCACCAGAGACGACCGAATGAACACTGAAGCTTTCTTT

v_gene: TRBV5-1
d_gene: TRBD2
j_gene: TRBJ2-1
abundance: once
len: 15
CDR3aa: CASSPQGGFYNEQFF
CDR3nt: TGCGCCAGCAGCCCCCAGGGAGGGTTCTACAATGAGCAGTTCTTC

v_gene: TRBV29-1
d_gene: TRBD1
j_gene: TRBJ2-5
abundance: .
len: 17
CDR3aa: CSAEAGLAGQGGETQYF
CDR3nt: TGCAGCGCTGAGGCCGGATTGGCGGGACAGGGGGGAGAGACCCAGTACTTC

v_gene: TRBV20-1
d_gene: .
j_gene: TRBJ1-5
abundance: few
len: 12
CDR3aa: CSARAFNQPQHF
CDR3nt: TGCAGTGCTCGAGCATTCAATCAGCCCCAGCATTTT

v_gene: TRBV12-3/TRBV12-4
d_gene: TRBD1
j_gene: TRBJ2-1
abundance: .
len: 14
CDR3aa: CASSRTGFGHEQFF
CDR3nt: TGTGCCAGCAGTCGGACAGGGTTTGGGCATGAGCAGTTCTTC

v_gene: TRBV27
d_gene: TRBD1
j_gene: TRBJ2-7
abundance: few
len: 16
CDR3aa: CASSSPGQGSSYEQYF
CDR3nt: TGTGCCAGCAGTTCGCCCGGACAGGGATCCTCCTACGAGCAGTACTTC